This T cell receptor beta chain derives from a study of cytomegalovirus exposure and HLA in healthy donors. Points from the study as a whole: Overall, approximately 150 TCR beta chains were annotated as cytomegalovirus-associated. The tendency of first-cohort TCR clusters to co-occur in the approximately 120 validation repertoires was identified by a subsequent analysis. Reportedly, diagnosis of cytomegalovirus status by the classifier showed high specificity and sensitivity.

Here immunoSEQ multiplex PCR was the method, and the copy in TCRdb shows in-frame clones only, minus some. The repertoire consists of about 40,000 clones, with 93% occurring once and the leading ten covering 2% to 2.5%. As concerns this clone: What it binds is not known.

V lost 4 bases and J lost 8; bases outside the gene matches: 13. The V gene's germline CDR1 is LGHNA and CDR2 YNFKEQ. The CDR3 has 17 residues. The genes are TRBV4-2 and TRBJ2-1, with TRBD2 matching over 11 bases. The receptor's source is a woman between 18 and 30 years old in good health and CMV-seronegative. The sequenced material came from PBMCs. Here the CDR3 DNA reads TGTGCCAGCAGCCTCCCTCACAGGACTAGCGGGTCAGATGAGCAGTTCTTC. This encodes CASSLPHRTSGSDEQFF.